These T cell receptor beta chains were read from a single sample in a study of T cell responses to AZD1222 COVID-19 vaccine. Only in-frame clones appear in the TCRdb table, and some are missing; sequencing was by immunoSEQ multiplex PCR. The table shows around 120,000 clones, with about nine tenths occurring only once. The sequencing here drew on peripheral blood, taken 28 days after the second AZD1222 dose. The receptors derive from an adult who received the AZD1222 COVID-19 vaccine. Both conserved end residues are part of each CDR3. The order of the fields is CDR3 DNA, CDR3 protein, D gene, clone size, J gene, V gene. D genes are given only for firm matches. The size of a clone is reported for some rows only, either as once, few or many, or as a class for expanded clones.

TGTGCCAGCAGCCGGGGACAGGGGGTTTATCAGCCCCAGCATTTT	CASSRGQGVYQPQHF	TRBD1	NA	TRBJ1-5	TRBV4-2
TGCAGCGTTGACAGGGAAGGATCTGAAGCTTTCTTT	CSVDREGSEAFF	NA	NA	TRBJ1-1	TRBV29-1
TGTGCCACCAGCAGAGATCGGAGGGGAAGTGCTGAAAAACTGTTTTTT	CATSRDRRGSAEKLFF	NA	NA	TRBJ1-4	TRBV15
TGTGCCAGCAGCCAGTGGGGACGGACCTCTGGAAACACCATATATTTT	CASSQWGRTSGNTIYF	NA	NA	TRBJ1-3	TRBV13
TGTGCCAGCAGCCAAGCGAAACAGGGGAGAAGATCACCCCTCCACTTT	CASSQAKQGRRSPLHF	TRBD1	once	TRBJ1-6	TRBV3-1/TRBV3-2
TGTGCCAGCAGTCACTTTGACAGGAAAGAAGAGACCCAGTACTTC	CASSHFDRKEETQYF	NA	NA	TRBJ2-5	TRBV6-5
TGTGCCAGCAGCCCGGAGGACAGCAGTCCCAAGGATACGCAGTATTTT	CASSPEDSSPKDTQYF	NA	NA	TRBJ2-3	TRBV7-2
TGTGCCAGTAGTACTCAGGACGCATCAGGGAATTCACCCCTCCACTTT	CASSTQDASGNSPLHF	NA	NA	TRBJ1-6	TRBV19
TGTGCCAGTAGTATCGCAGGGGCAAACTATGGCTACACCTTC	CASSIAGANYGYTF	NA	NA	TRBJ1-2	TRBV19
TGCGCCAGCAGCTTGGCCGGGGGGAGTCAGCCCCAGCATTTT	CASSLAGGSQPQHF	NA	NA	TRBJ1-5	TRBV5-1
TGTGCCAGTAGTCCAACGAACCCCGGAGCCCAAGAGACCCAGTACTTC	CASSPTNPGAQETQYF	NA	NA	TRBJ2-5	TRBV19
TGTGCCAGCAGTTATTCCGGGACAGGCGATCAGCTCCAGCATTTT	CASSYSGTGDQLQHF	TRBD1	NA	TRBJ1-5	TRBV9
TGCGCCAGCAGCCAAGATCGACAGACAAATCAGCCCCAGCATTTT	CASSQDRQTNQPQHF	NA	NA	TRBJ1-5	TRBV4-3
TGTGCCAGCAGCGCGGCGGCAGGACACATCCTCACTAATGAAAAACTGTTTTTT	CASSAAAGHILTNEKLFF	NA	NA	TRBJ1-4	TRBV7-9
TGTGCCAGTAGTATCGGGGGGCCCTATGGCTACACCTTC	CASSIGGPYGYTF	NA	NA	TRBJ1-2	TRBV19
TGTGCTAGAAAAGGGGAGAATTCACCCCTCCACTTT	CARKGENSPLHF	NA	NA	TRBJ1-6	TRBV30
TGCGCCAGCAGCCAAGACTGGGCAGGGGGTGAAGCTTTCTTT	CASSQDWAGGEAFF	TRBD1	few	TRBJ1-1	TRBV4-3
TGTGCCAGCAGTTTTCCCGGGGACTACCAAGAGACCCAGTACTTC	CASSFPGDYQETQYF	NA	NA	TRBJ2-5	TRBV28
TGTGCCAGCAGCTCCTCCCGGGGGGGCCCCTACAATGAGCAGTTCTTC	CASSSSRGGPYNEQFF	TRBD2	few	TRBJ2-1	TRBV11-3
TGTGCCAGCAGGATAAGCGGGGTCAATGAGCAGTTCTTC	CASRISGVNEQFF	TRBD2	NA	TRBJ2-1	TRBV6-5
TGTGCCAGCAGCCAACCGAAGAGACTAGCGGGGAACACCGGGGAGCTGTTTTTT	CASSQPKRLAGNTGELFF	TRBD2	NA	TRBJ2-2	TRBV3-1/TRBV3-2
TGCGCCAGCAGCCAAGGGGACGGAGGTCCTTATGGCTACACCTTC	CASSQGDGGPYGYTF	NA	NA	TRBJ1-2	TRBV5-1
TGCGCCAGCAGCTTGGGAGGGACAGGGGGCGGAGATACGCAGTATTTT	CASSLGGTGGGDTQYF	TRBD1	NA	TRBJ2-3	TRBV5-1
TGTGCCAGCAGCTCGACAGGGGGCGGGGAGCTGTTTTTT	CASSSTGGGELFF	TRBD1	NA	TRBJ2-2	TRBV5-4
TGTGCCAGCAGCGGACAGGGATACACTGAAGCTTTCTTT	CASSGQGYTEAFF	TRBD1	NA	TRBJ1-1	TRBV7-2
TGCGCCAGCAGCTCGGGGACAGCCACCGGGGAGCTGTTTTTT	CASSSGTATGELFF	TRBD1	NA	TRBJ2-2	TRBV5-1
TGCGCCAGCAGCCTCCTAGCGGGACAGAGCGAGCAGTTCTTC	CASSLLAGQSEQFF	TRBD2	NA	TRBJ2-1	TRBV4-1
TGTGCCAGCAGTTCTACTAGCGACACCTACGAGCAGTACTTC	CASSSTSDTYEQYF	TRBD2	NA	TRBJ2-7	TRBV6-2/TRBV6-3
TGTGCCAGGGGCTCTGGAAACACCATATATTTT	CARGSGNTIYF	NA	NA	TRBJ1-3	TRBV30
TGCGCCAGCAGCACAACAACCGGTAGAGGACAGGGTGGAACAGATACGCAGTATTTT	CASSTTTGRGQGGTDTQYF	TRBD1	NA	TRBJ2-3	TRBV5-1
TGTGCCAGCAGAGCAAACACTGAAGCTTTCTTT	CASRANTEAFF	NA	once	TRBJ1-1	TRBV2
TGCGCCAGCAGCTTGGAAACGGGACAAACCTACGAGCAGTACTTC	CASSLETGQTYEQYF	NA	once	TRBJ2-7	TRBV5-1
TGTGCCAGCACCATAGGGCAGGGGTATGGCTACACCTTC	CASTIGQGYGYTF	NA	NA	TRBJ1-2	TRBV12-3/TRBV12-4
TGTGCCAGCAGTTTCCCCGGTAGGAGGGACCAGTACTTC	CASSFPGRRDQYF	NA	once	TRBJ2-5	TRBV12-3/TRBV12-4
TGTGCCAGCAGCGGAGGGGGACAGACCTACAATGAGCAGTTCTTC	CASSGGGQTYNEQFF	NA	once	TRBJ2-1	TRBV11-2
TGTGCCAGCAGCGCGAGAACGGGTAATTCACCCCTCCACTTT	CASSARTGNSPLHF	NA	NA	TRBJ1-6	TRBV9
TGTGCCAGCAGCACTAATGAAAAACTGTTTTTT	CASSTNEKLFF	NA	NA	TRBJ1-4	TRBV9
TGTGCCAGTAGTATAGTTGGCCGGGATGAAAAACTGTTTTTT	CASSIVGRDEKLFF	NA	NA	TRBJ1-4	TRBV19
TGCAGTGGGGGTAACTATGGCTACACCTTC	CSGGNYGYTF	NA	NA	TRBJ1-2	TRBV20-1
TGTGCCAGTAGCTCCAACCCCCTAGCGGGGGATGGCGATGAGCAGTTCTTC	CASSSNPLAGDGDEQFF	TRBD2	NA	TRBJ2-1	TRBV19
TGTGCCAGCAGCTTAACAGGGGTTGTAACTGAAGCTTTCTTT	CASSLTGVVTEAFF	TRBD1	NA	TRBJ1-1	TRBV7-8
TGCGCCAGCAGCCAAGTAATGGTCACCCACACTGAAGCTTTCTTT	CASSQVMVTHTEAFF	NA	NA	TRBJ1-1	TRBV4-3